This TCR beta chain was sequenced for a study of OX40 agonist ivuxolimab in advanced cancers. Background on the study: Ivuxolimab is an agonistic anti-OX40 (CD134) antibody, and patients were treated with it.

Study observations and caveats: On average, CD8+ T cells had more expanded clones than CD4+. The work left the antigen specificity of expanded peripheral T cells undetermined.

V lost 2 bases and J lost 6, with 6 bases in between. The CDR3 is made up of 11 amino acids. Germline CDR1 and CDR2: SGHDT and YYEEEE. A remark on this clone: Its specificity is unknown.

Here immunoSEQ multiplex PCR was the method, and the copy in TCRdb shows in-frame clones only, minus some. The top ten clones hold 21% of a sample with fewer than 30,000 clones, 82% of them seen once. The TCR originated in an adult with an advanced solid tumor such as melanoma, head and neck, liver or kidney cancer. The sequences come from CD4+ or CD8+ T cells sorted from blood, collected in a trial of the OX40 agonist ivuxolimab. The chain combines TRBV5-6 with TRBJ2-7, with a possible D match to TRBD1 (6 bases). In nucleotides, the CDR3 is TGTGCCAGCAGCTTAGGGGGCGAGCAGTACTTC. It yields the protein CASSLGGEQYF.